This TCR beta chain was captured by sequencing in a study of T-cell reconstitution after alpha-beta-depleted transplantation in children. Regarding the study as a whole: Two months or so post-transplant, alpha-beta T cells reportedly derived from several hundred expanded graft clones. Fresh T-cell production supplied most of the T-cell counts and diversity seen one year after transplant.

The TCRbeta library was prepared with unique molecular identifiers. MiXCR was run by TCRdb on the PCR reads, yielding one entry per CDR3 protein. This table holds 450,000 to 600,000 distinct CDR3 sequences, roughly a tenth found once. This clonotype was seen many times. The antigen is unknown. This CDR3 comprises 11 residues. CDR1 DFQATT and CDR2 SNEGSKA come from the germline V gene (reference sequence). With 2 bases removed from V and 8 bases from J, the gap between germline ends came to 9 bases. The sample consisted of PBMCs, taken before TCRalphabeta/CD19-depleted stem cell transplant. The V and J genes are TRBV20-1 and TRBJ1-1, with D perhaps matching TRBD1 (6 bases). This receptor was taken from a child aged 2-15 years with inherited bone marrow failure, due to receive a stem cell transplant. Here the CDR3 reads CSARSGTEAFF. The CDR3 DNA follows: TGCAGTGCTAGATCCGGGACAGAAGCTTTCTTT.